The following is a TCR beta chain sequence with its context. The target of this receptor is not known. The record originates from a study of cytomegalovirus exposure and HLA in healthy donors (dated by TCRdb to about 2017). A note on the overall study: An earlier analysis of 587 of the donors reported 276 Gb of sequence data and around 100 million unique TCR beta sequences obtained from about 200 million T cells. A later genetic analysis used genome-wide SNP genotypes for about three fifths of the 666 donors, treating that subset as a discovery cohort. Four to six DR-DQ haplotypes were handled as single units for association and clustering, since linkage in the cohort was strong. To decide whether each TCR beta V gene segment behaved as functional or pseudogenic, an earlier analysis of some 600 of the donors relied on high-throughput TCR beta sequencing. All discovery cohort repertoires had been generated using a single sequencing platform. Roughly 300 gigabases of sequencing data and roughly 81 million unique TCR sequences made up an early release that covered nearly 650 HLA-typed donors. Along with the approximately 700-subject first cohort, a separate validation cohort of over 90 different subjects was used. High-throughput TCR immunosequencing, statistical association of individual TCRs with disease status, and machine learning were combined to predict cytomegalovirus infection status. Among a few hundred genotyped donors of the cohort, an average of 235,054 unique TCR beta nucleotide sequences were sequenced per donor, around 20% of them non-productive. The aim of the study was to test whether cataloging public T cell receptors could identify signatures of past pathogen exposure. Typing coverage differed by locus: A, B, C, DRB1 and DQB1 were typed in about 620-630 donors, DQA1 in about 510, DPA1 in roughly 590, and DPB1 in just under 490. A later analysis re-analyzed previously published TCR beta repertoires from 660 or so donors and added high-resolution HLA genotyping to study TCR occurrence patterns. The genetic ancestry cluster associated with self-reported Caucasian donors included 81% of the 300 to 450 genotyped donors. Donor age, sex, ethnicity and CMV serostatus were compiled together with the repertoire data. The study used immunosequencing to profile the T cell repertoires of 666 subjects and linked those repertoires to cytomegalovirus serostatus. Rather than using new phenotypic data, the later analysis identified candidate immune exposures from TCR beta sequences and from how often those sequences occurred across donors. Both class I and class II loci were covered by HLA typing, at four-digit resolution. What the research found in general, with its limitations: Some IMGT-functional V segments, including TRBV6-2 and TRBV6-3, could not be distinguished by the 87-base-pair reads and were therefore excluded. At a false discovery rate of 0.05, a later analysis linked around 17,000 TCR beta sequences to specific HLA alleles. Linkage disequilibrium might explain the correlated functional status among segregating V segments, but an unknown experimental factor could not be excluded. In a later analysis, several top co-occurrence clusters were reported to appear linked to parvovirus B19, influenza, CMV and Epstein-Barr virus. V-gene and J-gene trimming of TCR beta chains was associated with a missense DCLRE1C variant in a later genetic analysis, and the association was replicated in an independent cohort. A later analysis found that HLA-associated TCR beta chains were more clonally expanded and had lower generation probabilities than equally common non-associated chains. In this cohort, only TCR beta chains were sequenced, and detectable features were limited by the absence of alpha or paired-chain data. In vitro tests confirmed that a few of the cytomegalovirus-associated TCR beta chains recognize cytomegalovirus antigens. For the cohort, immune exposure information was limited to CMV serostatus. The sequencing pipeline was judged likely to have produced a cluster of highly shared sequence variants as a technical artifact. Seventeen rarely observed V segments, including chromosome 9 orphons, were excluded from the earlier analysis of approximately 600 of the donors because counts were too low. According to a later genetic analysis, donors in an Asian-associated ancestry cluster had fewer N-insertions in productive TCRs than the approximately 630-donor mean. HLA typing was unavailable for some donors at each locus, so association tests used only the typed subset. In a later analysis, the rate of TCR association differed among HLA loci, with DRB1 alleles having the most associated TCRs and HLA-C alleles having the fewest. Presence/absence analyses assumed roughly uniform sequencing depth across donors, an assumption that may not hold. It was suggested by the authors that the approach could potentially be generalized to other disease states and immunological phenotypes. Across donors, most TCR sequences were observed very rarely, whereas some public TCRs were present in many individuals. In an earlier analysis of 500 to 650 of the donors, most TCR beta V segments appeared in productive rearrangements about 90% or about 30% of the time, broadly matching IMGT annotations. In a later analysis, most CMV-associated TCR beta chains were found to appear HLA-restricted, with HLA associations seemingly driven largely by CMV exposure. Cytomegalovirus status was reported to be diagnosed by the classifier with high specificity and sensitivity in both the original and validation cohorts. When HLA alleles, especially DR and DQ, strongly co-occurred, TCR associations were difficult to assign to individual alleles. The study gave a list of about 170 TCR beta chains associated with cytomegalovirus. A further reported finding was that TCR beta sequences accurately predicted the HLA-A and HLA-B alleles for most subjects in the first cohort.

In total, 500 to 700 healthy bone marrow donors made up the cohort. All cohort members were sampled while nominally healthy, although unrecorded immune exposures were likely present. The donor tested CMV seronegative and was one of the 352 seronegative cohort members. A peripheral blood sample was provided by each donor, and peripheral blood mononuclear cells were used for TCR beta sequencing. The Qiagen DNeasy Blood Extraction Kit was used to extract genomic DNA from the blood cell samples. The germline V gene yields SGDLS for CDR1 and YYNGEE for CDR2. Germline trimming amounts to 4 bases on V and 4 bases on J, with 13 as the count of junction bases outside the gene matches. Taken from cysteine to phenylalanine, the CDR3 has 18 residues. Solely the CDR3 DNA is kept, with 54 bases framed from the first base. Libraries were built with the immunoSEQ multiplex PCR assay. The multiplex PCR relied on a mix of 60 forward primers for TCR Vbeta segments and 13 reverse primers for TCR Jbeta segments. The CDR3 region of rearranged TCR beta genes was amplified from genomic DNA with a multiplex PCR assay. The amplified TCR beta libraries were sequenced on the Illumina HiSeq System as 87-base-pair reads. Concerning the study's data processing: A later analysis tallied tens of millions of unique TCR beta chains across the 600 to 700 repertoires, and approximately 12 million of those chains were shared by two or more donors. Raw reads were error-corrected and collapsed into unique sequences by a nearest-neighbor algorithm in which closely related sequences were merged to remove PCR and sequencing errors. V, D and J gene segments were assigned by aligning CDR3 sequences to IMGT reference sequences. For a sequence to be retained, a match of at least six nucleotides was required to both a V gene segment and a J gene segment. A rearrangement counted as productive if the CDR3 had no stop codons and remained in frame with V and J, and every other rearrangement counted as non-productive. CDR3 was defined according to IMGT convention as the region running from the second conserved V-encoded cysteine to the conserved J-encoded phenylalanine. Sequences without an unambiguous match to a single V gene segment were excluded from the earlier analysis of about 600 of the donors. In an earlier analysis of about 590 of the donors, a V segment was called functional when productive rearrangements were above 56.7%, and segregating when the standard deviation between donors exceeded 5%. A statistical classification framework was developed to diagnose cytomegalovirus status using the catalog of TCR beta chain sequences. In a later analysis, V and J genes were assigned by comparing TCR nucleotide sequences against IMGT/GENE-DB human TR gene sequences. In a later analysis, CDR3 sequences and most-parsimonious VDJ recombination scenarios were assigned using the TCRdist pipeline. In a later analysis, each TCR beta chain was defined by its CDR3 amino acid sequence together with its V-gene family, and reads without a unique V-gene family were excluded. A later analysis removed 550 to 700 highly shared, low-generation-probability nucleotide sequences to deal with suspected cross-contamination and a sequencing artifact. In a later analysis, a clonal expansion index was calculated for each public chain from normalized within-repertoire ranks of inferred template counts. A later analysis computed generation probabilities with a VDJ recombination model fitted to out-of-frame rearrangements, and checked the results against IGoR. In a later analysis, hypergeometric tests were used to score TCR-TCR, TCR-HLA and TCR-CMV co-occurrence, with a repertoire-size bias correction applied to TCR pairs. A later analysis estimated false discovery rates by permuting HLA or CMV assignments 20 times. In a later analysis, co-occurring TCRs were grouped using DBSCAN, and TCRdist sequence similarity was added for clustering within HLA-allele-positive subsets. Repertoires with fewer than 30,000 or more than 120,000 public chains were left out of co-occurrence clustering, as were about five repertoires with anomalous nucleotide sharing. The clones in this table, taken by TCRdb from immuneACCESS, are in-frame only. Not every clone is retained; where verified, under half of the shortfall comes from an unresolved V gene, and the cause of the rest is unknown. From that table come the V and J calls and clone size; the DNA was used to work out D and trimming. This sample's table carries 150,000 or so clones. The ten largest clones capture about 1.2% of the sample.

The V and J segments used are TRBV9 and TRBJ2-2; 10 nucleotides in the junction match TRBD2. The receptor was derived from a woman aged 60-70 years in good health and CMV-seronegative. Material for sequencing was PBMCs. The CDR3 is CASSPWGGLAGVTGELFF. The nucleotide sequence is TGTGCCAGCAGCCCATGGGGGGGGCTAGCGGGAGTCACCGGGGAGCTGTTTTTT.